Listed below are T cell receptor beta chains from one sample, sequenced in a study of shared clonotypes between healthy human individuals. Libraries were prepared by immunoSEQ multiplex PCR; TCRdb keeps only in-frame clonotypes and omits some of them. Here the sample spans 2.3 million or so clones, 93% being singletons. The specimen was naive CD4+ T cells from PBMCs. These receptors originate from a man in his late teens or twenties in good health. Some clones in this sample may be carry-over from other donors' samples. Both conserved end residues are part of each CDR3. The D gene is left open where the match is weak. Rows may omit the clone size; those that give it use once, few, many or a size class.

V	J	D	size	DNA	CDR3
TRBV4-3	TRBJ2-6	NA	NA	TGCGCCAGCAGCCAAGAGTACTGGGGCTCTGGGGCCAACGTCCTGACTTTC	CASSQEYWGSGANVLTF
TRBV5-1	TRBJ2-1	NA	NA	TGCGCCAGCAGGGGGGTTGTGGGGAATGAGCAGTTCTTC	CASRGVVGNEQFF
TRBV7-9	TRBJ2-1	NA	NA	TGTGCCAGCAGCTTTTTGGGGGAGTCTTCGCTAAGCTCCTACAATGAGCAGTTCTTC	CASSFLGESSLSSYNEQFF
TRBV19	TRBJ1-1	NA	NA	TGTGCCAGTAGTATTGTACAGGGCAGAACTGAAGCTTTCTTT	CASSIVQGRTEAFF
TRBV6-5	TRBJ1-1	TRBD1	NA	TGTGCCAGCAATACCCCCGGGACAGACACTGAAGCTTTCTTT	CASNTPGTDTEAFF
TRBV5-4	TRBJ1-2	NA	few	TGTGCCAGCAGCTTGGAGGGAGGGCGCGATGGCTACACCTTC	CASSLEGGRDGYTF
TRBV9	TRBJ1-2	NA	NA	TGTGCCAGCAGCGCTGCGGGTAGGGGTGGGAACTATGGCTACACCTTC	CASSAAGRGGNYGYTF
TRBV5-6	TRBJ2-7	TRBD1	NA	TGTGCCAGCAGCTTCGGGACAGAGACCTACGAGCAGTACTTC	CASSFGTETYEQYF
TRBV5-1	TRBJ2-3	TRBD2	once	TGCGCCAGCAGCGTTCACCCTAGCGGGAGTAGCACAGATACGCAGTATTTT	CASSVHPSGSSTDTQYF
TRBV7-9	TRBJ1-2	NA	NA	TGTGCCAGCAGCCTGGAGGGACTTATCCTGGGGGATGGCTACACCTTC	CASSLEGLILGDGYTF
TRBV12-5	TRBJ1-1	NA	NA	TGTGCTAGTGGGAGACAGGTAAACACTGAAGCTTTCTTT	CASGRQVNTEAFF
TRBV5-4	TRBJ1-1	NA	NA	TGTGCCAGCAGTGCCGGCCAAACGAGGACTGAAGCTTTCTTT	CASSAGQTRTEAFF
TRBV11-1	TRBJ1-1	TRBD1	NA	TGTGCCAGCAGCTCCGTCCCGACAGGGCGTGAAGCTTTCTTT	CASSSVPTGREAFF
TRBV29-1	TRBJ2-3	TRBD1	NA	TGCAGCGGCGAAGACAGGGGGAGCCTCCCAGATACGCAGTATTTT	CSGEDRGSLPDTQYF
TRBV11-2	TRBJ2-3	NA	few	TGTGCCAGCAGCTTTGGGGGGTCCCAGACGCAGTATTTT	CASSFGGSQTQYF
TRBV11-3	TRBJ2-2	TRBD2	NA	TGTGCCAGCAGCCAGACTAGCGGGAGTAACGGGGAGCTGTTTTTT	CASSQTSGSNGELFF
TRBV25-1	TRBJ2-1	TRBD2	NA	TGTGCCAGCAGTGAAGCAAGCGGGAGGGCCCGATACAATGAGCAGTTCTTC	CASSEASGRARYNEQFF
TRBV19	TRBJ1-5	NA	NA	TGTGCCAGTAGTATACTAGGAAACAATCAGCCCCAGCATTTT	CASSILGNNQPQHF
TRBV27	TRBJ1-1	TRBD1	NA	TGTGCCAGCAGTTTGTCGCGGGGCAGGGGGCGCGAGTACACTGAAGCTTTCTTT	CASSLSRGRGREYTEAFF
TRBV7-6	TRBJ1-1	NA	once	TGTGCCAGCAGCTTAGCCCCTGGGGCTTGGACTGAAGCTTTCTTT	CASSLAPGAWTEAFF
TRBV6-6	TRBJ2-1	TRBD2	NA	TGTGCCAGCAGACCCCCCGGGAGGCACCACAATGAGCAGTTCTTC	CASRPPGRHHNEQFF
TRBV25-1	TRBJ1-2	NA	once	TGTGCCAGCAGTTCCAGGATTAACTATGGCTACACCTTC	CASSSRINYGYTF
TRBV27	TRBJ1-2	NA	NA	TGTGCCAGCAGAATGGAGGGGTCGAACTATGGCTACACCTTC	CASRMEGSNYGYTF
TRBV18	TRBJ2-1	TRBD2	NA	TGTGCCAGCTCACCAAGGACTAGCGGAAAATACAATGAGCAGTTCTTC	CASSPRTSGKYNEQFF
TRBV5-1	TRBJ2-5	TRBD2	NA	TGCGCCAGCAGTTACGGACTAGCAACACAAGAGACCCAGTACTTC	CASSYGLATQETQYF
TRBV19	TRBJ2-4	NA	NA	TGTGCCAGTAGATTCGGGGGAGTTTATGAAAACATTCAGTACTTC	CASRFGGVYENIQYF
TRBV5-1	TRBJ2-3	NA	NA	TGCGCCAGCGGAACTCGGGGGCTGGGCACAGATACGCAGTATTTT	CASGTRGLGTDTQYF
TRBV10-3	TRBJ2-1	NA	NA	TGTGCCATCAGGGGTGGGGGGAACTCCTACAATGAGCAGTTCTTC	CAIRGGGNSYNEQFF
TRBV14	TRBJ2-2	NA	NA	TGTGCCAGCAGCCACCCGACAGGAACCGGGGAGCTGTTTTTT	CASSHPTGTGELFF
TRBV28	TRBJ2-5	NA	NA	TGTGCCAGCAGTCAGCAAGAGACCCAGTACTTC	CASSQQETQYF
TRBV30	TRBJ1-1	TRBD1	NA	TGTGCCTGGAGTGTACTTGTCCCAGGGGGCGCGACTGAAGCTTTCTTT	CAWSVLVPGGATEAFF
TRBV2	TRBJ1-2	TRBD1	NA	TGTGCCACAACAGGGGCCGAGGGGTTCGGCTATGGCTACACCTTC	CATTGAEGFGYGYTF
TRBV5-6	TRBJ2-7	NA	NA	TGTGCCAGCAGCTTGGGACACTCCTACGAGCAGTACTTC	CASSLGHSYEQYF
TRBV5-1	TRBJ1-5	NA	NA	TGCGCCAGCAGCCCGGCGGCGGGTCAGCCCCAGCATTTT	CASSPAAGQPQHF
TRBV4-3	TRBJ2-1	TRBD2	NA	TGCGCCAGCAGCCAAGAAACGAGGAGCGGGAGTGGGCCCACTGAGCAGTTCTTC	CASSQETRSGSGPTEQFF
TRBV2	TRBJ1-1	NA	NA	TGTGCCACTCAAGGGGAGATGAACACTGAAGCTTTCTTT	CATQGEMNTEAFF
TRBV7-9	TRBJ1-3	NA	NA	TGTGCCAGCAGCTTAGCTTTCGGAAACACCATATATTTT	CASSLAFGNTIYF
TRBV27	TRBJ1-1	NA	once	TGTGCCAGCAGTCAAAGGGGATTGTTGAACACTGAAGCTTTCTTT	CASSQRGLLNTEAFF
TRBV5-1	TRBJ2-6	TRBD1	NA	TGCGCCAGCAGCCTCGGGACAGCTGGGGCCAACGTCCTGACTTTC	CASSLGTAGANVLTF
TRBV4-1	TRBJ2-2	TRBD2	NA	TGCGCCAGCAGCCAAGCGAGCGGGAGGGCGGCCACCGGGGAGCTGTTTTTT	CASSQASGRAATGELFF
TRBV19	TRBJ1-2	NA	NA	TGTGCCAGTAGCCACGATTATGGCTACACCTTC	CASSHDYGYTF
TRBV2	TRBJ1-5	NA	NA	TGTGCCAGTACAGGTAGCCAAAATCAGCCCCAGCATTTT	CASTGSQNQPQHF
TRBV28	TRBJ1-2	NA	NA	TGTGCCAGCGGGACTAACTATGGCTACACCTTC	CASGTNYGYTF
TRBV7-2	TRBJ2-1	TRBD2	NA	TGTGCCAGCAGCTCCGGGACTAGCGGGGGTAATGAGCAGTTCTTC	CASSSGTSGGNEQFF
TRBV5-1	TRBJ2-3	TRBD1	NA	TGCGCCAGCAGCTTGGGTGTGGGACAGGGCGGTTCAGATACGCAGTATTTT	CASSLGVGQGGSDTQYF